A selection of T cell receptor beta chains follows, all from one sample in a study of identical twins. TCRdb reanalysed the 5' RACE reads using MiXCR and keeps one entry per CDR3 protein. The sample holds 550,000 to 700,000 distinct CDR3 sequences, around a tenth seen once. The data also belong to a second study, concerning yellow fever vaccine responses in identical twins.

Sequenced input: PBMCs. These receptors all come from a woman in her late teens or twenties in good health. The CDR3 runs from the conserved cysteine through the conserved F or W. A D gene is named only where the DNA matches it firmly. Rows may omit the clone size; those that give it use once, few, many or a size class.

size,D,length,J,V,CDR3,DNA
-,-,12,TRBJ2-2,TRBV28,CASSHRTKELFF,TGTGCCAGCAGCCACCGGACAAAGGAGCTGTTTTTT
-,TRBD2,14,TRBJ2-4,TRBV30,CAWRGSGDTLFQYF,TGTGCCTGGAGGGGTAGCGGGGACACCCTATTTCAGTACTTC
-,TRBD2,16,TRBJ2-1,TRBV2,CASSELRERAWYEQFF,TGTGCCAGCAGTGAACTGCGGGAGAGGGCCTGGTATGAGCAGTTCTTC
-,-,15,TRBJ1-4,TRBV28,CASSPMGPKNEKLFF,TGTGCCAGCAGTCCGATGGGGCCCAAAAATGAAAAACTGTTTTTT
many,-,14,TRBJ1-1,TRBV15,CATSRDAFETEAFF,TGTGCCACCAGCCGGGATGCTTTTGAGACTGAAGCTTTCTTT
few,TRBD1,13,TRBJ2-5,TRBV6-6,CASSLTGVETQYF,TGTGCCAGCAGTCTGACAGGGGTAGAGACCCAGTACTTC
many,-,15,TRBJ2-2,TRBV9,CASSVAPDGSGELFF,TGTGCCAGCAGCGTAGCCCCAGACGGATCCGGGGAGCTGTTTTTT
-,-,14,TRBJ2-7,TRBV7-9,CASSLVADSYEQYF,TGTGCCAGCAGCTTAGTGGCAGACTCCTACGAGCAGTACTTC
-,TRBD2,14,TRBJ2-7,TRBV20-1,CSAGTSGRVYEQYF,TGCAGTGCTGGGACTAGCGGGAGGGTCTACGAGCAGTACTTC
many,-,13,TRBJ1-1,TRBV20-1,CSARDDKNTEAFF,TGCAGTGCTAGAGATGATAAGAACACTGAAGCTTTCTTT
few,-,16,TRBJ2-1,TRBV27,CASSPIIETPYNEQFF,TGTGCCAGCAGTCCCATTATTGAGACCCCCTACAATGAGCAGTTCTTC
few,-,16,TRBJ1-6,TRBV28,CASSSADSLCNSPLHF,TGTGCCAGCAGTTCCGCGGACAGCCTTTGTAATTCACCCCTCCACTTT
many,-,13,TRBJ2-2,TRBV29-1,CSVVADGGGELFF,TGCAGCGTTGTTGCAGATGGAGGCGGGGAGCTGTTTTTT
many,TRBD1,13,TRBJ2-2,TRBV5-5,CASSLVGGRELFF,TGTGCCAGCAGCTTAGTAGGGGGCCGGGAGCTGTTTTTT
-,TRBD2,17,TRBJ2-1,TRBV3-1,CASSLWSTSGFGSEQFF,TGTGCCAGCAGCCTCTGGAGTACTAGCGGATTTGGGAGTGAGCAGTTCTTC
many,-,15,TRBJ2-3,TRBV6-1,CASSPQEISTDTQYF,TGTGCCAGCAGTCCGCAGGAGATTAGCACAGATACGCAGTATTTT
many,TRBD1,14,TRBJ1-5,TRBV5-1,CASSDGQAGQPQHF,TGCGCCAGCAGCGACGGACAGGCAGGACAGCCCCAGCATTTT
many,-,15,TRBJ2-3,TRBV14,CASSQDSRRGDTQYF,TGTGCCAGCAGCCAAGATTCTCGGCGAGGAGATACGCAGTATTTT
many,TRBD1,15,TRBJ2-1,TRBV20-1,CSATPVAGGYNEQFF,TGCAGTGCTACCCCCGTGGCAGGGGGCTACAATGAGCAGTTCTTC
few,TRBD1,15,TRBJ1-1,TRBV12-3/TRBV12-4,CASRDGQGANTEAFF,TGTGCCAGCAGGGATGGACAGGGGGCGAACACTGAAGCTTTCTTT
-,-,13,TRBJ1-3,TRBV29-1,CSVVQRQGNTIYF,TGCAGCGTTGTCCAACGACAGGGAAACACCATATATTTT
-,-,15,TRBJ1-4,TRBV12-3/TRBV12-4,CASSIPRAGVEKLFF,TGTGCCAGCAGCATCCCCCGTGCAGGGGTTGAAAAACTGTTTTTT
many,TRBD1,21,TRBJ2-2,TRBV9,CASSVHVRDRGRVFNTGELFF,TGTGCCAGCAGCGTACACGTCCGGGACAGGGGACGGGTTTTTAACACCGGGGAGCTGTTTTTT
many,-,16,TRBJ2-1,TRBV7-2,CASSPGVRLVRVEQFF,TGTGCCAGCAGCCCGGGGGTTCGGCTAGTAAGAGTTGAGCAGTTCTTC
-,TRBD1,18,TRBJ2-3,TRBV12-3/TRBV12-4,CAICLGPGTGSGTDTQYF,TGTGCCATCTGTTTAGGACCCGGGACAGGGTCAGGTACAGATACGCAGTATTTT
-,TRBD2,18,TRBJ2-7,TRBV11-2,CASSLWGGSGPTSYEQYF,TGTGCCAGCAGCTTATGGGGAGGGAGCGGTCCTACCTCCTACGAGCAGTACTTC
few,-,13,TRBJ2-2,TRBV4-1,CASSHVGAGELFF,TGCGCCAGTTCCCACGTGGGGGCCGGGGAGCTGTTTTTT
few,-,13,TRBJ1-1,TRBV7-2,CASSAQWNTEAFF,TGTGCCAGCAGCGCCCAGTGGAACACTGAAGCTTTCTTT
many,-,14,TRBJ1-4,TRBV28,CASRRTATNEKLFF,TGTGCCAGCAGACGGACAGCAACTAATGAAAAACTGTTTTTT
many,-,16,TRBJ2-7,TRBV11-2,CASSLMMTGFSYEQYF,TGTGCCAGCAGCCTAATGATGACAGGCTTCTCCTACGAGCAGTACTTC
few,TRBD2,14,TRBJ2-7,TRBV6-4,CASSGTSGGHEQYF,TGTGCCAGCAGTGGGACTAGCGGGGGCCACGAGCAGTACTTC
many,-,15,TRBJ2-1,TRBV11-2,CASSPRQALHNEQFF,TGTGCCAGCAGCCCCCGACAGGCCCTACACAATGAGCAGTTCTTC
many,TRBD1,13,TRBJ2-7,TRBV2,CARPGQANYEQYF,TGTGCCAGACCGGGACAGGCGAACTACGAGCAGTACTTC
-,TRBD1,16,TRBJ1-5,TRBV6-4,CASSDRQDRFNQPQHF,TGTGCCAGCAGTGACCGTCAGGACAGGTTCAATCAGCCCCAGCATTTT
-,-,16,TRBJ2-6,TRBV18,CASSPVQATSPNVLTF,TGTGCCAGCTCACCGGTACAGGCAACTTCCCCCAACGTCCTGACTTTC
many,TRBD1,13,TRBJ1-1,TRBV29-1,CSVRQGQNTEAFF,TGCAGCGTCCGACAGGGACAGAACACTGAAGCTTTCTTT
-,TRBD1,16,TRBJ1-1,TRBV6-5,CASSYSTGQLNTEAFF,TGTGCCAGCAGTTACTCCACGGGACAGTTGAACACTGAAGCTTTCTTT
-,TRBD1,18,TRBJ2-6,TRBV6-1,CASSSSRTGTSGANVLTF,TGTGCCAGCAGTAGCAGTAGGACAGGAACCTCTGGGGCCAACGTCCTGACTTTC
few,-,18,TRBJ2-5,TRBV4-3,CASSQHRGSGGTQETQYF,TGCGCCAGCAGCCAACATCGGGGGAGTGGGGGAACCCAAGAGACCCAGTACTTC
many,TRBD1,14,TRBJ1-6,TRBV20-1,CSARGDRGRSPLHF,TGCAGTGCTAGGGGGGACAGGGGACGTTCACCCCTCCACTTT
-,TRBD2,18,TRBJ2-1,TRBV2,CASCFLAGETYPYNEQFF,TGTGCCAGCTGTTTTCTCGCGGGAGAAACCTACCCTTACAATGAGCAGTTCTTC
few,TRBD1,15,TRBJ2-3,TRBV7-2,CASSPNDRGVDTQYF,TGTGCCAGCAGCCCCAATGACAGGGGGGTCGATACGCAGTATTTT
many,TRBD2,14,TRBJ2-1,TRBV12-3/TRBV12-4,CASSPGLASVEQFF,TGTGCCAGCAGTCCGGGACTAGCTTCGGTTGAGCAGTTCTTC
-,-,14,TRBJ2-7,TRBV28,CASRLQVSSYEQYF,TGTGCCAGCAGGCTCCAGGTGAGCTCCTACGAGCAGTACTTC
-,TRBD1,13,TRBJ2-7,TRBV20-1,CSVDRENLYEQYF,TGCAGTGTAGACAGGGAAAATCTCTACGAGCAGTACTTC
few,-,22,TRBJ2-6,TRBV15,CATSRDEGTAGQSPSGANVLTF,TGTGCCACCAGCAGAGATGAGGGAACTGCGGGACAGAGTCCCTCTGGGGCCAACGTCCTGACTTTC
-,-,17,TRBJ2-1,TRBV11-2,CASSLEVGGVWSNEQFF,TGTGCCAGCAGCTTAGAGGTCGGGGGAGTATGGAGCAATGAGCAGTTCTTC
-,TRBD2,14,TRBJ2-1,TRBV12-3/TRBV12-4,CASRRASGASEQFF,TGTGCCAGCAGGAGGGCTAGCGGGGCCTCTGAGCAGTTCTTC